This TCR beta chain originates from a study of PD-1 blockade in classical Hodgkin lymphoma (dated by TCRdb to 2020 to 2021). Background for the entire study: Nivolumab dosing was 3 mg/kg intravenously every 2 weeks, continuing until either disease progression or unacceptable toxicity. To define a peripheral blood immune signature of response to PD-1 blockade in classical Hodgkin lymphoma, the study combined TCR beta sequencing with CyTOF.

The Qiagen DNeasy kit was used to extract genomic DNA from unsorted PBMCs and from the negatively selected CD4+ and CD8+ fractions. Using primers that anneal to V and J segments, immunoSEQ multiplex PCR amplified the TCR beta CDR3 regions. A synthetic immune receptor repertoire was used to minimize amplification bias, and remaining bias was computationally removed after sequencing. The study's own analysis went as follows. Custom Python scripts were used to quantify repertoire diversity as the Shannon entropy index. Unsorted, CD4+ and CD8+ repertoires were analyzed separately, except in combined analyses where CD4+ and CD8+ sequences were merged in silico. A clone counted as expanded when the clone's frequency after treatment rose at least 2-fold relative to C1D1, and clones undetected at baseline were given a pseudocount of 0.5. Singleton clones were defined as clones with 0 or 1 copy at C1D1, and non-singleton clones were defined as clones with 2 or more copies. Clones expanded in unsorted samples were labelled as CD4+, CD8+ or unknown by matching protein sequences in sorted samples from the same patient. Wilcoxon tests on paired samples were used to test changes in diversity from C1D1 to C4D1. This immuneACCESS table, as held by TCRdb, lists in-frame sequences with V and J called but not all clones. Of the missing ones, under half trace to an unresolved V gene in checked studies; the others have no known cause. That table supplies the V and J calls and clone size; D and trimming were determined from the DNA. The sample table holds some 52,000 clones, of which more than 75% were seen once. Around 6.5% of the sample is held by the ten biggest clonotypes.

The V end gives up 3 bases and the J end 4 bases, leaving 6 bases in the junction not matched to a gene. The CDR3 starts with the cysteine, ends with the phenylalanine, and has 17 residues. The kept DNA is CDR3 alone, 51 bases in frame from the first base. From the germline V gene, CDR1 is SQVTM and CDR2 is ANQGSEA. The time point label on this specimen signifies: cycle 4 day 1 (C4D1), after 5 to 7 weeks of nivolumab. Relapse after autologous stem cell transplantation had occurred in all trial patients, and cohorts A, B and C were distinguished by prior brentuximab vedotin exposure. The trial cohort included around 56 patients with relapsed/refractory classical Hodgkin lymphoma, and each patient had a best overall response of complete response, partial response or progressive disease. Single-agent nivolumab was administered to trial patients in the multi-cohort phase II CheckMate 205 trial. An independent review committee assessed best overall response using the 2007 International Working Group response criteria. Trial PBMCs were obtained immediately prior to nivolumab initiation (C1D1) and on therapy at cycle 2 day 1 and cycle 4 day 1. Peripheral blood was collected in 8 mL Vacutainer Cell Preparation Tubes, from which PBMCs were isolated by centrifugation and then cryopreserved.

As concerns this clone: The antigen this receptor binds is unknown. One base away there is no much larger clone; base qualities are not given.

General findings and caveats noted by the study authors: The study covered only a single clinical trial cohort, and the causes of the repertoire differences, possibly disease activity or prior therapy, were still not defined. Baseline TCR diversity was reported to be lower in newly diagnosed patients than in healthy donors and to be lower still in relapsed/refractory patients. A significant rise by C4D1 was seen in CD4+ but not CD8+ TCR diversity (p=0.0027 vs p=0.16), with the rise being most apparent in complete responders (p=0.02). Lower diversity was seen in patients whose nivolumab began less than 1 year after ASCT, and these patients were left out of later analyses so that immune reconstitution would not confound the results. Baseline diversity similar to that of newly diagnosed patients was observed in trial patients achieving complete response, whereas significantly lower diversity was observed in partial responders and progressors.

The chain is made from TRBV29-1 and TRBJ2-1; 16 bases in the junction line up with TRBD2. The specimen was peripheral blood mononuclear cells (PBMCs), collected before the fourth cycle of nivolumab. The source of this sequence is a human donor with classical Hodgkin lymphoma. The CDR3 reads as follows: CSVEGLAGGRGYNEQFF. Here is the DNA: TGCAGCGTTGAGGGACTAGCGGGAGGGCGAGGGTACAATGAGCAGTTCTTC.